This entry concerns a single T cell receptor (beta chain). Its antigen is still unknown. This record comes from a study of T cell responses to AZD1222 COVID-19 vaccine. TCRdb's copy holds only in-frame clones and misses some; the assay was immunoSEQ multiplex PCR. The sample shows under 60,000 clones, about 89% of them seen only once. Study results and limitations: Vaccination with two AZD1222 doses was followed by a rise in Spike-specific TCR breadth and depth. The sample set comprised mostly white British donors with more females, and clonal diversity was possibly underestimated.

Per the germline V gene, CDR1 is LGHNA and CDR2 is YNFKEQ. V was shortened by 1 base and J by 4 bases, with 7 bases between the two germline ends. This CDR3 spans 14 amino acids. The chain carries TRBV4-2 and TRBJ2-2; D is ambiguous. The TCR comes from an adult who received the AZD1222 COVID-19 vaccine. The sequences come from peripheral blood, collected 28 days after the second AZD1222 dose. Here the CDR3 reads CASSQGTATGELFF. DNA for the CDR3: TGTGCCAGCAGCCAAGGTACGGCCACCGGGGAGCTGTTTTTT.